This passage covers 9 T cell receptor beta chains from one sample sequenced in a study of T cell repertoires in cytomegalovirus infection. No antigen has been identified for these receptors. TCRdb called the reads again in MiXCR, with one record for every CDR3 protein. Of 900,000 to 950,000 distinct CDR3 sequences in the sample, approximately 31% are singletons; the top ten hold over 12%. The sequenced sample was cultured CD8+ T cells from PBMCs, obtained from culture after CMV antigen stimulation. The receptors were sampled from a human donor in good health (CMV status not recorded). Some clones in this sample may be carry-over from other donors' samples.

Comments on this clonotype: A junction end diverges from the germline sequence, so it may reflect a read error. DNA of the CDR3: TGCAGCGTGGAAGACAGGGTCTATGGCTACACCTTC. It translates to CSVEDRVYGYTF. The J gene is TRBJ1-2, the V gene TRBV29-1; 7 bases map to TRBD1. Germline V gene lookup returns CDR1 SQVTM and CDR2 ANQGSEA. The CDR3 contains 12 residues.

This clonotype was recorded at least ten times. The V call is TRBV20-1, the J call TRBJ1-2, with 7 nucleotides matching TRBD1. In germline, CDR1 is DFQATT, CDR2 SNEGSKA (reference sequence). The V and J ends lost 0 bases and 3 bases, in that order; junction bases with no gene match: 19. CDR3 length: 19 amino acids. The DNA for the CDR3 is TGCAGTGCTAGAGATCGGAAGGACAGTCTTGTAGGGGGCTACTATGGCTACACCTTC. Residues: CSARDRKDSLVGGYYGYTF.

DNA for the CDR3: TGTGCCAGCAGCACTCAGGGGGGTAATGGGGCCAACGTCCTGACTTTC. Its translation is CASSTQGGNGANVLTF. V gene TRBV7-9 combines with J gene TRBJ2-6; perhaps TRBD1 as D (7 bases). Per the germline V gene, CDR1 is SEHNR and CDR2 is FQNEAQ (reference sequence). V was trimmed by 5 bases and J by 3 bases, leaving 14 bases between them. This CDR3 contains 16 residues.

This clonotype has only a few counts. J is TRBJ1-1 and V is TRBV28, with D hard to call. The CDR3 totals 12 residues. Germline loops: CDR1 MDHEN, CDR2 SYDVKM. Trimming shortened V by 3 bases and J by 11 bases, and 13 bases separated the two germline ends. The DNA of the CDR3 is TGTGCCAGCAGTTTGGACGGTGGCTGGGCTTTCTTT. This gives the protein CASSLDGGWAFF.

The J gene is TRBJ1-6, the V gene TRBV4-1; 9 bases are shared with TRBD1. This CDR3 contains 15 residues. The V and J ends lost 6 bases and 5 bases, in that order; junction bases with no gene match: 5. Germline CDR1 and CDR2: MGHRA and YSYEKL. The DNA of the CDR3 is TGCGCCAGCAGTCTCCGGGACAGGGATAATTCACCCCTCCACTTT. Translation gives CASSLRDRDNSPLHF.

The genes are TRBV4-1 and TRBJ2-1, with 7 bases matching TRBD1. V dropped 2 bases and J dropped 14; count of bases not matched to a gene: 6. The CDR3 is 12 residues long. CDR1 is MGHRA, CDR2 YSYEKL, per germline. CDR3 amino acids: CASSQLDRDKFF. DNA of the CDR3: TGCGCCAGCAGCCAACTTGACAGGGACAAGTTCTTC.

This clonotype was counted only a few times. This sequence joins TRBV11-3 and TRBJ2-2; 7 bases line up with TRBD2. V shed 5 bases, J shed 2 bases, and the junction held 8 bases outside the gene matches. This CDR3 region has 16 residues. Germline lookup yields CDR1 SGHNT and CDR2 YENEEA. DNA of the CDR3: TGTGCCAGCAGCCCCCAGACTAGCACCAACACCGGGGAGCTGTTTTTT. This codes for CASSPQTSTNTGELFF. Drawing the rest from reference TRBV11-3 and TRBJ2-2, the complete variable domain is EAGVVQSPRYKIIEKKQPVAFWCNPISGHNTLYWYLQNLGQGPELLIRYENEEAVDDSQLPKDRFSAERLKGVDSTLKIQPAELGDSAVYLCASSPQTSTNTGELFFGEGSRLTVL.

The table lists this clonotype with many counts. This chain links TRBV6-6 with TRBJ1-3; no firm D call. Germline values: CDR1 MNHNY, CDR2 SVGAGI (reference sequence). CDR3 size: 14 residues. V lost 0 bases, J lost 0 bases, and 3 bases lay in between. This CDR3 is CASSYSDSGNTIYF. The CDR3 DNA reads TGTGCCAGCAGTTACTCGGACTCTGGAAACACCATATATTTT.

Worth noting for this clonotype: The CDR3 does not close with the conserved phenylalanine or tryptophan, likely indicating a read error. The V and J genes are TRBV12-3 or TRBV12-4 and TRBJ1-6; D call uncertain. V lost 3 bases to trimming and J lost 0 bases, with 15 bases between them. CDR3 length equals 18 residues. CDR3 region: CASSFSGDTSSYNSPLHL. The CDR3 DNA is TGTGCCAGCAGTTTTAGTGGGGATACCAGCTCCTATAATTCACCCCTCCACCTT.